A single sample is the source of the 9 T cell receptor beta chains below, sequenced in a study of radiation and T cells in renal cell carcinoma. Stated time point: baseline pretreatment blood. Treatment described: 15 Gy SBRT to primary tumor, nephrectomy 4 weeks later. Profiling relied on immunoSEQ multiplex PCR, and the TCRdb table lists in-frame clones only, not all of them. The sample contains about 61,000 clones, roughly 79% of which appear only once. Sequenced material: blood, taken from a patient whose treatment included radiotherapy and nephrectomy. These receptors were collected from a man aged 55 to 70 with renal cell carcinoma.

This clone was observed a single time. V is TRBV7-9 and J is TRBJ2-5; the match to TRBD1 covers 10 bases. This CDR3 has 14 residues. The ends lost 5 bases at V and 3 bases at J; junction bases unmatched: 3. Germline values: CDR1 SEHNR, CDR2 FQNEAQ (reference sequence). The DNA for the CDR3 is TGTGCCAGCAGCCCCGGGACAGGGGAAGAGACCCAGTACTTC. Protein: CASSPGTGEETQYF.

This rearrangement joins TRBV6-6 to TRBJ2-3; D unresolved. The CDR3 is 12 amino acids. Trimming removed 6 bases at V and 3 bases at J, with 7 bases between. The germline CDR1 and CDR2 sequences are MNHNY and SVGAGI (reference sequence). CDR3 sequence reads: CASSLGTDTQYF. For the CDR3, the DNA is TGTGCCAGCAGCCTAGGGACAGATACGCAGTATTTT.

This clone was observed a handful of times. The J gene is TRBJ1-1, the V gene TRBV7-9; a possible D gene is TRBD1 (5 bases). Germline CDR1 SEHNR, CDR2 FQNEAQ (reference sequence). The CDR3 spans 16 residues. With 1 base removed from V and 0 bases from J, the gap between germline ends came to 12 bases. This chain's CDR3 is CASSLGGRAMNTEAFF. In nucleotides, the CDR3 is TGTGCCAGCAGCTTAGGGGGCAGGGCAATGAACACTGAAGCTTTCTTT.

V and J are TRBV11-2 and TRBJ2-6; 7 bases fit TRBD2. This CDR3 is built from 15 residues. Trimming removed 5 bases from V and 2 bases from J; junction bases left unmatched: 3. CDR1 is SGHAT and CDR2 is FQNNGV in the germline V gene. This chain's CDR3 is CASSLGGTGANVLTF. CDR3 nucleotides: TGTGCCAGCAGCCTGGGGGGGACTGGGGCCAACGTCCTGACTTTC.

The J gene is TRBJ1-4, the V gene TRBV5-1; D perhaps matches TRBD1 (6 bases). Trimming took off 0 bases at V and 5 bases at J, with 17 bases between the two ends. Per germline, CDR1 SGHRS and CDR2 YFSETQ. CDR3 length equals 17 residues. CDR3: CASSLAQYGGKNEKLFF. The CDR3 bases are TGCGCCAGCAGCTTGGCCCAGTATGGGGGCAAAAATGAAAAACTGTTTTTT. Full variable domain (rest looked up from reference TRBV5-1 and TRBJ1-4): KAGVTQTPRYLIKTRGQQVTLSCSPISGHRSVSWYQQTPGQGLQFLFEYFSETQRNKGNFPGRFSGRQFSNSRSEMNVSTLELGDSALYLCASSLAQYGGKNEKLFFGSGTQLSVL.

V and J are TRBV7-3 and TRBJ1-3; D not certain. Trimming removed 4 bases from V and 4 bases from J, with 14 bases in between. CDR1 and CDR2 (germline): SGHTA, FQGTGA. The CDR3 sequence is 15 residues long. CDR3 bases: TGTGCCAGCAGCTCCCCTGGTGGGCGAGGAAACACCATATATTTT. Its translation is CASSSPGGRGNTIYF.

The chain uses TRBV29-1 and TRBJ1-2; tentatively, D is TRBD1 (5 bases). This CDR3 region has 13 residues. Trimming took 4 bases from V and 3 from J, leaving 12 bases between them. Germline V lookup: CDR1 SQVTM, CDR2 ANQGSEA. CDR3 coding DNA: TGCAGCGTTGGTCCGGGGGAGGACTATGGCTACACCTTC. It specifies CSVGPGEDYGYTF.

This chain connects TRBV4-3 to TRBJ2-3; D possibly corresponds to TRBD2 (5 bases). The CDR3 sequence is 18 residues long. V lost 0 bases, J lost 3 bases, and 19 bases lay in between. CDR1 and CDR2 (germline): LGHNA, YSLEER. The CDR3 coding sequence is TGCGCCAGCAGCCAAGAGAGGACCAGCCCCGGGGTTACAGATACGCAGTATTTT. It encodes CASSQERTSPGVTDTQYF.

The chain carries TRBV29-1 and TRBJ2-5, with TRBD2 as a possible D gene (5 bases). Trimming took off 6 bases at V and 3 bases at J, with 14 bases between the two ends. This CDR3 is built from 13 residues. The germline V gene has CDR1 SQVTM and CDR2 ANQGSEA. The CDR3 protein is CSVEYQEEETQYF. The CDR3 DNA follows: TGCAGCGTGGAATATCAGGAGGAAGAGACCCAGTACTTC. Using reference TRBV29-1 and TRBJ2-5 for the parts outside the CDR3, the full variable domain is SAVISQKPSRDICQRGTSLTIQCQVDSQVTMMFWYRQQPGQSLTLIATANQGSEATYESGFVIDKFPISRPNLTFSTLTVSNMSPEDSSIYLCSVEYQEEETQYFGPGTRLLVL.